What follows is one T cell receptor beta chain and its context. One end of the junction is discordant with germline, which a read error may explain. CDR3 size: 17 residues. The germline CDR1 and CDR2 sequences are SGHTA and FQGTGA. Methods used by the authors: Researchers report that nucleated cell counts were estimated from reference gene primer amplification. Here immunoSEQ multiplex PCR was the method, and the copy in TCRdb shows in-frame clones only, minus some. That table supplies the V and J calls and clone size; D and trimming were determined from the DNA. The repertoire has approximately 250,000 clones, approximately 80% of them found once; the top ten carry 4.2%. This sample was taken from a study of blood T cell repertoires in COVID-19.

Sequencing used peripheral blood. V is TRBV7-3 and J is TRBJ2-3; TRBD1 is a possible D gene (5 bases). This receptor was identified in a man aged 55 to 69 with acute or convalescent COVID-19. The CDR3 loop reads CASSLTSGIGARQTQAF. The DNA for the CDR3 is TGTGCCAGCAGCTTAACATCTGGGATCGGCGCCAGACAGACCCAGGCTTTT.